The 24 T cell receptor beta chains below were found in one sample sequenced in a study of tumor-infiltrating lymphocytes in primary liver carcinoma. It was from roughly 20-30 mg of unsorted bulk tissue that RNA and DNA were co-extracted. Starting from around 500 ng of total RNA, TCR beta cDNA was produced with a primer in the constant region. A slightly modified ARM-PCR protocol with three nested multiplex PCR rounds produced these TCR beta libraries. Investigators reported that the first two PCR rounds, at 10 to 11 cycles each, used TRBV1-TRBV30 forward primers with a C-beta reverse primer. One entry per CDR3 protein, called by TCRdb with MiXCR from the multiplex PCR reads. This sample has 70,000 to 95,000 distinct CDR3 sequences, with almost 70% found just once. Sequenced material: liver tumor tissue from sampling region 4. Noted subset: tumor region T4, right-lateral pole. The receptors originated from a man in his forties or fifties with primary liver carcinoma and hepatitis B virus infection.

On this clonotype: A much more abundant neighbour one base away suggests this may be a read error. The chain joins TRBV2 to TRBJ2-2, with 9 positions matching TRBD2. Per germline, CDR1 SNHLY and CDR2 FYNNEI. The CDR3 consists of 15 residues. Here the CDR3 DNA reads TGTGCCGGCAGTGAAACAGCGGGAGGCGGCGGGGAGCTGTTTTTT. This translates into CAGSETAGGGGELFF.

A note on this clonotype: At one end the junction does not follow the germline gene, possibly because of a read error. This chain links TRBV24-1 with TRBJ1-5, with a possible D match to TRBD1 (5 bases). The CDR3 spans 19 residues. Germline V lookup: CDR1 KGHDR, CDR2 SFDVKD. CDR3 residues: CASSDLEGLGHDSNQPQHF. In nucleotides, the CDR3 is TGTGCCTCCAGTGATTTGGAGGGGCTCGGGCACGATAGCAATCAGCCCCAGCATTTT.

Note on this clonotype: A read error is possible here, since a much larger clone lies one base away. This chain connects TRBV5-1 to TRBJ2-5, with TRBD2 as a possible D gene (5 bases). The germline gives CDR1 SGHRS, CDR2 YFSETQ. This CDR3 contains 15 residues. Trimming removed 5 bases from V and 8 bases from J, with 22 bases in between. The CDR3 protein is CASSEAGGSAATQYF. CDR3 bases: TGCGCCAGCAGTGAGGCGGGCGGGTCCGCCGCAACCCAGTACTTC. Complete variable domain (other parts from reference TRBV5-1 and TRBJ2-5): KAGVTQTPRYLIKTRGQQVTLSCSPISGHRSVSWYQQTPGQGLQFLFEYFSETQRNKGNFPGRFSGRQFSNSRSEMNVSTLELGDSALYLCASSEAGGSAATQYFGPGTRLLVL.

For this clonotype: This may come from a read error, since a much larger clone is one base off. This chain links TRBV5-1 with TRBJ2-1; no definite D call. This CDR3 contains 14 residues. The germline V gene encodes CDR1 SGHRS and CDR2 YFSETQ. The CDR3 sequence: CAGSSLSGTSEQFF. CDR3 sequence (DNA): TGCGCCGGCAGCTCCCTGTCTGGCACCAGTGAGCAGTTCTTC.

About this clonotype: A junction end diverges from the germline sequence, so it may reflect a read error. This chain links TRBV6-5 with TRBJ1-2, with D unresolved. Germline CDR1 reads MNHEY; CDR2 reads SVGAGI. The CDR3 runs 13 residues. The CDR3 protein is CASSFVLLEDYTF. The CDR3 region has the DNA TGTGCAAGCAGTTTCGTTCTTTTGGAGGACTACACCTTC.

This clonotype is classed as large. The chain has TRBV11-2 and TRBJ2-3; D possibly corresponds to TRBD1 (6 bases). CDR3 size: 14 residues. Germline V lookup: CDR1 SGHAT, CDR2 FQNNGV. With 2 bases removed from V and 4 bases from J, the gap between germline ends came to 10 bases. The CDR3 sequence is CASSLSRGSDTQYF. The DNA of the CDR3 is TGTGCCAGCAGCTTATCCAGGGGATCAGATACGCAGTATTTT.

This clonotype has a handful of counts. A much larger clone sits a single nucleotide away, making a read error possible. The chain couples TRBV12-3 or TRBV12-4 to TRBJ2-1, with TRBD2 matching over 9 bases. This CDR3 has 18 amino acids. Trimming took 9 bases from V and 0 from J; bases not matched to a gene: 15. The DNA for the CDR3 is TGTGCCAGTAATGTGCCAAAGACTAGCGGAAGCTCCTACAATGAGCAGTTCTTC. Translating it yields CASNVPKTSGSSYNEQFF.

Worth noting for this clonotype: A junction end diverges from the germline sequence, so it may reflect a read error. The chain combines TRBV11-2 with TRBJ2-7; D may match TRBD1 or TRBD2 (5 bases each). Looked up from germline, CDR1 is SGHAT and CDR2 is FQNNGV. This CDR3 comprises 16 residues. The CDR3 DNA sequence: TGTACCAGCAGCTTGGGTGGGACGGGAATCTCCTACGAGCAGTGCTTC. It yields the protein CTSSLGGTGISYEQCF. Full variable domain (rest looked up from reference TRBV11-2 and TRBJ2-7): EAGVAQSPRYKIIEKRQSVAFWCNPISGHATLYWYQQILGQGPKLLIQFQNNGVVDDSQLPKDRFSAERLKGVDSTLKIQPAKLEDSAVYLCTSSLGGTGISYEQCFGPGTRLTVT.

In regard to this clonotype: An end of the junction differs from the germline gene, which may be a read error. The rearrangement joins TRBV5-1 to TRBJ2-3; TRBD2 matches at 9 bases. Germline V gives CDR1 SGHRS, CDR2 YFSETQ. The CDR3 spans 16 residues. The CDR3 DNA reads as TGCGCCAGCAGCTTGGCCGGCGGGAGGGCCTCATATACGCAGTATTTC. Protein product: CASSLAGGRASYTQYF.

This clonotype came up once. At one end, the junction sequence differs from germline, possibly due to a read error. This chain uses TRBV25-1 with TRBJ2-1; D gene uncertain. CDR1 is MGHDK, CDR2 SYGVNS, per germline. The CDR3 is 14 residues long. The CDR3 DNA follows: TGTGCCAGCAGTGAGGGGTTTGAGGCACATGAACAGTTCTTC. It yields the protein CASSEGFEAHEQFF.

In its sample, this clonotype was seen a few times. The chain joins TRBV5-1 to TRBJ2-5, with D perhaps TRBD2 (6 bases). The germline V gene has CDR1 SGHRS and CDR2 YFSETQ. Deletions cut 0 bases from V and 0 bases from J, with 15 bases between. This CDR3 comprises 17 residues. CDR3 loop: CASSLVVQRADQETQYF. The CDR3 region has the DNA TGCGCCAGCAGCTTGGTCGTTCAGCGGGCAGACCAAGAGACCCAGTACTTC.

Regarding this clonotype: With a much larger clone just one base away, this may be a read error. The chain uses TRBV7-8 and TRBJ2-2, with D perhaps matching TRBD2 (6 bases). V was clipped by 5 bases and J by 13 bases, with 26 bases between them. The CDR3 runs to 16 residues. The germline V gene encodes CDR1 SGHVS and CDR2 FQNEAQ. In DNA form, the CDR3 reads TGTGCCAGCAGCCCCGGACTATCTCCAACAACCCGGGGGCTGTTTTTT. It encodes CASSPGLSPTTRGLFF. Complete variable domain (other parts from reference TRBV7-8 and TRBJ2-2): GAGVSQSPRYKVAKRGQDVALRCDPISGHVSLFWYQQALGQGPEFLTYFQNEAQLDKSGLPSDRFFAERPEGSVSTLKIQRTQQEDSAVYLCASSPGLSPTTRGLFFGEGSRLTVL.

This clonotype was found a few times. A much larger clone sits a single nucleotide away, making a read error possible. The V gene is TRBV6-1, the J gene TRBJ2-7, with D unresolved. The germline CDR1 and CDR2 sequences are MNHNS and SASEGT. This CDR3 has 11 amino acids. The ends were cut back, 5 bases at V and 6 bases at J, with 8 bases in the middle. The DNA for the CDR3 is TGTGCCAGCAGTATCCGACCCGAGCAGTACTTC. As protein: CASSIRPEQYF.

This clonotype has a handful of counts. Its ends do not fully match the called genes, so a read error is possible. The chain carries TRBV7-9 and TRBJ2-7; tentatively, D is TRBD1 (5 bases). This CDR3 spans 14 amino acids. Germline assignment: CDR1 SEHNR and CDR2 FQNEAQ (reference sequence). The CDR3 loop reads CASQAAAFWGELYF. CDR3 bases: TGTGCCAGCCAGGCAGCCGCGTTTTGGGGCGAGCTGTACTTC.

Comment on this clonotype: One junction end does not reproduce the germline sequence, and a read error may be involved. The chain recombines TRBV4-1 with TRBJ2-1; unclear D gene. This CDR3 region has 12 residues. Germline assignment: CDR1 MGHRA and CDR2 YSYEKL. The CDR3 DNA is TGCGTCAGCAGCCAAGAGAGGAATGAGCAGTTCTTT. Residues: CVSSQERNEQFF.

A note on this clonotype: This may be a read error: a much more frequent sequence differs by one nucleotide. The chain is built from TRBV19 and TRBJ1-2; D remains ambiguous. CDR1 LNHDA and CDR2 SQIVND come from the germline V gene (reference sequence). This CDR3 region has 16 residues. CDR3 amino acids: CTSSLRTLRSNYGYTF. CDR3 DNA sequence: TGTACCAGTAGTTTACGGACCCTTCGGTCTAACTATGGCTACACCTTC.

Comment on this clonotype: At one end, the junction sequence differs from germline, possibly due to a read error. The J gene is TRBJ2-3, the V gene TRBV11-2; perhaps D is TRBD1 or TRBD2 (6 bases each). From germline, CDR1 is SGHAT and CDR2 FQNNGV. The CDR3 runs 16 residues. CDR3 in DNA: TGTGCCCGCAGCTCGGATGTGGGGGGCCTCACAGATACGCAGTATTTT. Amino acid sequence: CARSSDVGGLTDTQYF.

This clonotype was counted at least ten times. The V and J genes are TRBV6-5 and TRBJ2-7; a possible D gene is TRBD2 (5 bases). The V end was cut by 6 bases, the J end by 3 bases, with 12 bases between. Germline CDR1 reads MNHEY; CDR2 reads SVGAGI. CDR3 length: 13 residues. CDR3 DNA sequence: TGTGCCAGCAGCCGCGCGAGCGGCTACGAGCAGTACTTC. Its translation: CASSRASGYEQYF.

This clonotype has a count of ten or more. This chain uses TRBV4-2 with TRBJ2-7, with D possibly TRBD2 on 5 matching bases. The CDR3 sequence is 14 residues long. Trimming took off 1 base at V and 2 bases at J, with 9 bases between the two ends. Germline CDR1 is LGHNA and CDR2 is YNFKEQ. The CDR3 region is CASSQGEGTYEQYF. CDR3 nucleotides: TGTGCCAGCAGCCAAGGCGAGGGAACCTACGAGCAGTACTTC.

On this clonotype: Germline is not matched at one junction end, which may reflect a read error. V gene TRBV29-1 combines with J gene TRBJ2-2; D is unresolved. Germline-derived CDR1 and CDR2 are SQVTM and ANQGSEA. CDR3 size: 12 residues. The CDR3 here is CSVMGNTWELFF. DNA for the CDR3: TGCAGCGTTATGGGGAACACCTGGGAGCTGTTTTTT.

Details on this clonotype: Its ends do not fully match the called genes, so a read error is possible. The rearrangement joins TRBV4-1 to TRBJ1-2; D is unclear. The CDR3 spans 16 residues. From germline, CDR1 is MGHRA and CDR2 YSYEKL. CDR3 coding DNA: TGTGCCAGCAGCCAAGAACTAGGACGTCTATCAGGAGGCTACACCTTC. Encoded protein: CASSQELGRLSGGYTF.

Concerning this clonotype itself: This CDR3 fails to terminate in the conserved phenylalanine or tryptophan, so it likely reflects a read error. The chain recombines TRBV5-1 with TRBJ2-3; D might be TRBD2 (5 bases). This CDR3 region has 14 residues. Germline CDR1 and CDR2: SGHRS and YFSETQ. V was cut by 1 base and J by 3 bases, with 9 bases left in between. For the CDR3, the DNA is TGCGCCAGCAGCTTGTTAGAGGGAACAGATACGCAGTATTCT. Encoded protein: CASSLLEGTDTQYS.

In its sample, this clonotype was seen many times. The chain carries TRBV29-1 and TRBJ2-2; TRBD1 aligns across 8 bases. V dropped 4 bases and J dropped 4; count of bases not matched to a gene: 17. Per germline, CDR1 SQVTM and CDR2 ANQGSEA. CDR3 length equals 18 residues. CDR3 bases: TGCAGCGTTGGAGACAGGGGATCCCTCGGCCGAAGCACCGGGGAGCTGTTTTTT. This translates into CSVGDRGSLGRSTGELFF.

About this clonotype: A read error may account for a junction end that differs from germline. The V call is TRBV6-5, the J call TRBJ2-5; the D is unclear. Germline CDR1 is MNHEY and CDR2 is SVGAGI. The CDR3 runs 13 residues. CDR3 loop: CTSRRHLQETRYF. The CDR3 nucleotides read TGTACCAGCAGGAGACACCTCCAAGAGACCCGGTACTTC.